Each of the 28 T cell receptor beta chains below was sequenced from the same sample in a study of blood T cell repertoires in COVID-19. Using immunoSEQ multiplex PCR, the repertoire was profiled, and TCRdb retains in-frame clones only, with some absent. The table records about 150,000 clones, around 89% of them present only once. Sequencing was performed on peripheral blood. These receptors were obtained from a man aged 55-75 years with acute or convalescent COVID-19.

The DNA for the CDR3 is TGTGCCAGCAGCTTAAAGTCCAGGGTAGGCAATCAGCCCCAGCATTTT. It codes for CASSLKSRVGNQPQHF. The V gene is TRBV5-6, the J gene TRBJ1-5; possibly TRBD1 for D (5 bases). The CDR3 runs 16 residues. Trimming shortened V by 2 bases and J by 2 bases, and 14 bases separated the two germline ends. From germline, CDR1 is SGHDT and CDR2 YYEEEE. Drawing the rest from reference TRBV5-6 and TRBJ1-5, the complete variable domain is DAGVTQSPTHLIKTRGQQVTLRCSPKSGHDTVSWYQQALGQGPQFIFQYYEEEERQRGNFPDRFSGHQFPNYSSELNVNALLLGDSALYLCASSLKSRVGNQPQHFGDGTRLSIL.

This clone has a handful of counts. V and J are TRBV10-1 and TRBJ2-7; the match to TRBD1 covers 10 bases. V shed 6 bases, J shed 0 bases, and the junction held 2 bases outside the gene matches. This CDR3 spans 14 amino acids. Germline V gene sequence: CDR1 WNHNN, CDR2 SYGVQD (reference sequence). CDR3 residues: CASRGQGHSYEQYF. In DNA form, the CDR3 reads TGCGCCAGCAGGGGACAGGGGCACTCCTACGAGCAGTACTTC.

The rearrangement links TRBV6-2 or TRBV6-3 to TRBJ1-6, with D hard to call. CDR1 MNHEY and CDR2 SVGEGT come from the germline V gene. Trimming pared 0 bases from V and 9 bases from J, leaving 9 bases between. This CDR3 comprises 14 residues. The CDR3 is CASSYSSGGSPLHF. The CDR3 DNA follows: TGTGCCAGCAGTTACTCGAGCGGCGGTTCACCCCTCCACTTT.

The V gene is TRBV2, the J gene TRBJ2-7; the match to TRBD1 covers 8 bases. Germline V gene lookup returns CDR1 SNHLY and CDR2 FYNNEI. The J segment lost 6 bases and the V segment lost 3 bases, leaving 10 bases of the junction unmatched. The CDR3 has 15 amino acids. CDR3 sequence reads: CASSDGQGASLEQYF. The CDR3 nucleotides are TGTGCCAGCAGTGACGGGCAGGGGGCTTCCCTCGAGCAGTACTTC.

In DNA form, the CDR3 reads TGTGCCAGCAGTTACGCGGGGACAGGGGTCGGCACTGAAGCTTTCTTT. Translation gives CASSYAGTGVGTEAFF. This chain joins TRBV6-5 and TRBJ1-1; TRBD1 agrees at 10 bases. V lost 2 bases, J lost 4 bases, and 7 bases stayed unmatched. The CDR3 totals 16 residues. Looked up from germline, CDR1 is MNHEY and CDR2 is SVGAGI.

This rearrangement joins TRBV5-4 to TRBJ2-3; 8 bases fit TRBD2. This CDR3 has 15 amino acids. Germline loops: CDR1 SGHNT, CDR2 YYREEE (reference sequence). Losses at the gene ends were 2 bases for V and 5 bases for J; bases not matched to a gene: 7. The CDR3 DNA reads as TGTGCCAGCAGCTTTATCGGGGGGGCGGGAGATACGCAGTATTTT. This encodes CASSFIGGAGDTQYF. Full variable domain (missing parts from reference TRBV5-4 and TRBJ2-3): ETGVTQSPTHLIKTRGQQVTLRCSSQSGHNTVSWYQQALGQGPQFIFQYYREEENGRGNFPPRFSGLQFPNYSSELNVNALELDDSALYLCASSFIGGAGDTQYFGPGTRLTVL.

This chain joins TRBV7-8 and TRBJ2-3, with 14 bases fitting TRBD2. Trimming removed 6 bases from V and 3 bases from J; junction bases left unmatched: 2. The CDR3 sequence is 15 residues long. Germline CDR1 reads SGHVS; CDR2 reads FQNEAQ. CDR3 in DNA: TGTGCCAGCAGGCGACTAGCGGGGGGGACAGATACGCAGTATTTT. This encodes CASRRLAGGTDTQYF. Full variable domain (missing parts from reference TRBV7-8 and TRBJ2-3): GAGVSQSPRYKVAKRGQDVALRCDPISGHVSLFWYQQALGQGPEFLTYFQNEAQLDKSGLPSDRFFAERPEGSVSTLKIQRTQQEDSAVYLCASRRLAGGTDTQYFGPGTRLTVL.

The chain employs TRBV5-6 and TRBJ1-1; 10 nucleotides agree with TRBD1. The V gene's germline CDR1 is SGHDT and CDR2 YYEEEE. The CDR3 consists of 15 residues. The J segment lost 4 bases and the V segment lost 3 bases, leaving 6 bases of the junction unmatched. This CDR3 is CASSYSWTGGTEAFF. CDR3 DNA sequence: TGTGCCAGCAGCTATTCTTGGACAGGGGGCACTGAAGCTTTCTTT.

The V and J genes are TRBV18 and TRBJ1-3; D is undetermined. The length of the CDR3 is 15 residues. Germline values: CDR1 KGHSH, CDR2 LQKENI. The V and J ends lost 2 bases and 6 bases respectively, with 14 bases between them. The CDR3 protein is CASSPNGPELNTIYF. CDR3 coding DNA: TGTGCCAGCTCACCAAATGGGCCAGAACTAAACACCATATATTTT.

This clone was detected once. The J gene is TRBJ2-1, the V gene TRBV25-1, with D possibly being TRBD2 (5 bases). V lost 3 bases to trimming and J lost 0 bases, with 12 bases between them. The CDR3 loop spans 16 amino acids. CDR1 MGHDK and CDR2 SYGVNS come from the germline V gene. CDR3 residues: CASSDPGSNSYNEQFF. For the CDR3, the DNA is TGTGCCAGCAGTGATCCGGGGTCAAACTCCTACAATGAGCAGTTCTTC.

The chain uses TRBV18 and TRBJ1-2; TRBD1 matches 7 bases. The V and J ends lost 3 bases and 6 bases, in that order; junction bases with no gene match: 10. Germline CDR1 is KGHSH and CDR2 is LQKENI. The CDR3 sequence is 15 residues long. The CDR3 sequence: CASSPKLDRPNGYTF. Written as DNA, the CDR3 is TGTGCCAGCTCACCTAAACTGGACAGGCCCAATGGCTACACCTTC.

The chain couples TRBV21-1 to TRBJ2-2; the table assigns TRBD2, which was not confirmed against the DNA. TRBV21-1 corresponds to a pseudogene. The CDR3 has 18 amino acids. This chain's CDR3 is CASSQRPTSECEHRGAVF. CDR3 in DNA: TGTGCCAGCAGTCAAAGACCCACCTCGGAATGCGAACACCGGGGAGCTGTTTTT.

The chain employs TRBV6-2 or TRBV6-3 and TRBJ1-6; weak D call: TRBD1 (6 bases). CDR1 MNHEY and CDR2 SVGEGT come from the germline V gene. The CDR3 has 16 amino acids. Between the trimmed V and J ends, which lost 3 bases and 10 bases, there was a span of 19 bases. CDR3 amino acids: CASSYNRVVSGSPLHF. The CDR3, as DNA: TGTGCCAGCAGTTATAACAGGGTGGTCTCGGGATCACCCCTCCACTTT.

The chain recombines TRBV11-2 with TRBJ1-1, with 8 nucleotides matching TRBD1. Germline CDR1 is SGHAT and CDR2 is FQNNGV. The length of the CDR3 is 15 residues. With 1 base clipped from V and 5 bases from J, the junction kept 6 bases outside the gene matches. The DNA of the CDR3 is TGTGCCAGCAGCTTAGGACAACAGGGGGGGACTGAAGCTTTCTTT. It encodes CASSLGQQGGTEAFF.

The V call is TRBV30, the J call TRBJ1-1; D gene unclear. Germline CDR1 reads GTSNPN; CDR2 reads SVGIG (reference sequence). The V and J ends lost 0 bases and 1 base respectively, with 6 bases between them. This CDR3 comprises 13 residues. The CDR3 reads CAWSVTWNTEAFF. The CDR3 DNA follows: TGTGCCTGGAGTGTAACATGGAACACTGAAGCTTTCTTT.

The chain combines TRBV5-1 with TRBJ2-1; tentative D call: TRBD1 (5 bases). The germline CDR1 and CDR2 sequences are SGHRS and YFSETQ. The CDR3 is 15 amino acids. V lost 0 bases and J lost 5, with 12 bases in between. Written as DNA, the CDR3 is TGCGCCAGCAGCTTGGCCGCAGGGTTGGACAATGAGCAGTTCTTC. Translated: CASSLAAGLDNEQFF.

The rearrangement uses TRBV3-1 (or the pseudogene TRBV3-2) and TRBJ2-7, with D possibly TRBD1 on 6 matching bases. This CDR3 contains 14 residues. V was pared by 4 bases and J by 5 bases, with 15 bases between. Germline V gene sequence: CDR1 LGHDT, CDR2 YNNKEL (reference sequence). Written as DNA, the CDR3 is TGTGCCAGCAGCCCACAGGGAAAAAGAAACGAGCAGTACTTC. Its protein is CASSPQGKRNEQYF.

As for this clone: A read error may account for a junction end that differs from germline. The chain couples TRBV24-1 to TRBJ2-1, with 12 bases identical to TRBD2. The CDR3 spans 19 residues. The germline CDR1 and CDR2 sequences are KGHDR and SFDVKD. This chain's CDR3 is CATSDPGTSGSVVRNEQLF. The CDR3 bases are TGTGCCACCAGTGACCCCGGGACTAGCGGGTCCGTAGTTCGGAATGAGCAGCTCTTC.

The chain is built from TRBV7-2 and TRBJ2-1; TRBD2 agrees at 11 bases. Germline V gene data show CDR1 as SGHTA and CDR2 as FQGNSA. This CDR3 has 15 amino acids. V trimming: 5 bases; J trimming: 5 bases; junction bases outside the gene matches: 5. CDR3 nucleotides: TGTGCCAGCAGCGTAACTAGCGGGGGTAACAATGAGCAGTTCTTC. The encoded protein is CASSVTSGGNNEQFF.

The rearrangement links TRBV24-1 to TRBJ1-2; D is undetermined. Germline lookup yields CDR1 KGHDR and CDR2 SFDVKD. Deletions cut 0 bases from V and 7 bases from J, with 11 bases between. This CDR3 region has 14 residues. DNA of the CDR3: TGTGCCACCAGTGATTTGGAACAATCTGTTGGCTACACCTTC. Protein sequence: CATSDLEQSVGYTF.

The V and J genes are TRBV5-6 and TRBJ2-2; no reliable D call. In germline, CDR1 is SGHDT, CDR2 YYEEEE. The CDR3 is 10 residues long. Trimming shortened V by 10 bases and J by 5 bases, and 6 bases separated the two germline ends. The DNA for the CDR3 is TGTGCCTCCGGGACCGGGGAGCTGTTTTTT. The encoded protein is CASGTGELFF.

The rearrangement links TRBV2 to TRBJ2-7, with TRBD2 matching 10 bases. The V gene's germline CDR1 is SNHLY and CDR2 FYNNEI. This CDR3 comprises 15 residues. Losses at the gene ends were 5 bases for V and 3 bases for J; bases not matched to a gene: 7. CDR3 residues: CASSSGLADIYEQYF. For the CDR3, the DNA is TGTGCCAGCAGTTCCGGACTAGCGGACATCTACGAGCAGTACTTC.

V and J are TRBV11-2 and TRBJ1-5, with D unresolved. Looked up from germline, CDR1 is SGHAT and CDR2 is FQNNGV. The CDR3 loop spans 18 amino acids. V lost 1 base and J lost 0, with 16 bases in between. CDR3 residues: CASSLGHFGNYSNQPQHF. The CDR3 DNA is TGTGCCAGCAGCTTAGGACATTTCGGAAATTATAGCAATCAGCCCCAGCATTTT.

V usage is TRBV12-5 and J usage is TRBJ2-3, with D tentatively TRBD1 (6 bases). This CDR3 comprises 13 residues. Trimming stripped 7 bases from V and 2 bases from J, with 10 bases between. The germline gives CDR1 LGHNT, CDR2 FRNRAP. CDR3 loop: CASAQGTTDTQYF. In nucleotides, the CDR3 is TGTGCTAGTGCACAGGGAACCACAGATACGCAGTATTTT.

The count of this clone is one. This sequence joins TRBV21-1 and TRBJ2-5; the D segment call TRBD2 is taken from the table without a DNA check. TRBV21-1 constitutes a pseudogene. The CDR3 runs 15 residues. CDR3 DNA sequence: TGTGCCCGCCCCCCTGCGCGGCTAGCAGAAAAGACCCAGTACTTC. Residues: CARPPARLAEKTQYF.

The chain links TRBV5-5 to TRBJ2-1; possibly TRBD1 for D (5 bases). Trimming left V 0 bases short and J 2 bases short, with 9 bases between. CDR3 length: 15 residues. CDR1 is SGHKS, CDR2 YYEKEE, per germline (reference sequence). The CDR3 is CASSLVAGTYNEQFF. The CDR3 bases are TGTGCCAGCAGCTTGGTAGCAGGGACCTACAATGAGCAGTTCTTC.

The V and J genes are TRBV19 and TRBJ2-2; D gene uncertain. CDR1 is LNHDA, CDR2 SQIVND, per germline (reference sequence). V lost 4 bases and J lost 0, with 6 bases in between. This CDR3 has 14 residues. Here the CDR3 reads CASSKTSNTGELFF. In DNA, the CDR3 is TGTGCCAGTAGTAAGACATCGAACACCGGGGAGCTGTTTTTT.

The V call is TRBV6-2 or TRBV6-3, the J call TRBJ1-5, with a weak D call TRBD1 (6 bases). The length of the CDR3 is 15 residues. Germline V gene data show CDR1 as MNHEY and CDR2 as SVGEGT. V lost 2 bases and J lost 1, with 9 bases in between. Here the CDR3 DNA reads TGTGCCAGCAGTTACGGGACAAAAAGCAATCAGCCCCAGCATTTT. Protein: CASSYGTKSNQPQHF.